This T cell receptor beta chain is drawn from a study of tumor-infiltrating lymphocytes in primary liver carcinoma. Study context: Patients underwent resection of primary liver carcinoma. Sequencing of the samples generated roughly 3.65 to 7.5 million productive TCRbeta reads, with similar yields across tissue types. Study findings and constraints: Blood's top-250-clone fraction was significantly lower than that of tumors (p = 0.039).

A constant-region primer primed TCR beta cDNA synthesis from around 500 ng of total RNA. Construction of TCR beta libraries relied on three successive nested multiplex PCR rounds employing slightly modified ARM-PCR. With TRBV1-TRBV30 forward primers and a C-beta reverse primer, the first two PCR rounds were run for about 10 cycles each. TCRdb independently ran MiXCR on the multiplex PCR reads; one entry per CDR3 protein. The sample yields about 300,000 distinct CDR3 sequences, over 55% seen once. Per the germline V gene, CDR1 is SQVTM and CDR2 is ANQGSEA. This CDR3 comprises 12 residues. The ends lost 3 bases at V and 4 bases at J; junction bases unmatched: 1. The blood RNA (from unsorted whole blood) was obtained, and germline DNA was also extracted. This clonotype occurred many times. Its antigen is still unknown.

The sample consisted of peripheral blood. The chain couples TRBV29-1 to TRBJ2-7; 9 nucleotides agree with TRBD1. This receptor was obtained from a man in his forties with primary liver carcinoma and hepatitis B virus infection. CDR3 amino acids: CSVDGTGYEQYF. In DNA form, the CDR3 reads TGCAGCGTTGACGGGACAGGGTACGAGCAGTACTTC.